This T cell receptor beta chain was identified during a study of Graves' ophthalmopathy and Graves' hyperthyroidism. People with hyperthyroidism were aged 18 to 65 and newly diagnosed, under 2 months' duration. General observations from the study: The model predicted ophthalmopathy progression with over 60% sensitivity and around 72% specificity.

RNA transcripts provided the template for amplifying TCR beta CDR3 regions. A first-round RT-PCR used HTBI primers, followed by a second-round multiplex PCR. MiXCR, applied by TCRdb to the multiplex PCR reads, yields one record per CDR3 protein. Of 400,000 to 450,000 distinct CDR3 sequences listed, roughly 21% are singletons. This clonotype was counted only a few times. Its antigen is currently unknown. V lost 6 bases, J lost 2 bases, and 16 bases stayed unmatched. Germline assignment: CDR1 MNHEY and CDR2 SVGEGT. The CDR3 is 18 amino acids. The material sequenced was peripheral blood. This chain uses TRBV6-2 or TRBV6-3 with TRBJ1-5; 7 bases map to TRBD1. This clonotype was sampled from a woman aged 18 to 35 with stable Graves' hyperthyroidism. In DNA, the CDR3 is TGTGCCAGCAGATCCCCCGGGACAGTATCGTTGGGCAATCAGCCCCAGCATTTT. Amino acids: CASRSPGTVSLGNQPQHF.